A selection of T cell receptor beta chains follows, all from one sample in a study of cytomegalovirus exposure and HLA in healthy donors. Assay used: immunoSEQ multiplex PCR; TCRdb lists only in-frame clones, some missing. The data show about 160,000 clones, 75% to 90% seen once. The material sequenced was PBMCs. These receptors all stem from a young woman in good health and CMV-seronegative. Both conserved end residues are part of each CDR3. Fields, in order: clone size, V gene, CDR3 protein. Clone size appears in some rows only: once, few, many, or a class for an expanded clone.

clone size: .
V gene: TRBV19
CDR3 protein: CASSPPQGVHSNQPQHF

clone size: .
V gene: TRBV10-3
CDR3 protein: CAIREGPNYEQYF

clone size: .
V gene: TRBV5-6
CDR3 protein: CASSPAPDRPREQFF

clone size: .
V gene: TRBV6-1
CDR3 protein: CASSRGRNTEAFF

clone size: once
V gene: TRBV5-1
CDR3 protein: CASSPGGTEAFF

clone size: once
V gene: TRBV19
CDR3 protein: CASSTSWTGNTEAFF

clone size: .
V gene: TRBV5-4
CDR3 protein: CASSLATGQETQYF

clone size: .
V gene: TRBV29-1
CDR3 protein: CSVVPQGFTDTQYF

clone size: .
V gene: TRBV7-9
CDR3 protein: CASRPASTTNTGELFF

clone size: few
V gene: TRBV7-9
CDR3 protein: CADSGLAIHEQFF

clone size: once
V gene: TRBV10-3
CDR3 protein: CAIRRTSGTRDTQYF

clone size: .
V gene: TRBV5-1
CDR3 protein: CASSPTYNEQFF

clone size: .
V gene: TRBV5-8
CDR3 protein: CASNKAVTGSPDNF

clone size: .
V gene: TRBV7-9
CDR3 protein: CASSVYRDNREQYF

clone size: .
V gene: TRBV9
CDR3 protein: CASSGPVRGLSGNTIYF

clone size: .
V gene: TRBV6-1
CDR3 protein: CASSERQVYEQYF